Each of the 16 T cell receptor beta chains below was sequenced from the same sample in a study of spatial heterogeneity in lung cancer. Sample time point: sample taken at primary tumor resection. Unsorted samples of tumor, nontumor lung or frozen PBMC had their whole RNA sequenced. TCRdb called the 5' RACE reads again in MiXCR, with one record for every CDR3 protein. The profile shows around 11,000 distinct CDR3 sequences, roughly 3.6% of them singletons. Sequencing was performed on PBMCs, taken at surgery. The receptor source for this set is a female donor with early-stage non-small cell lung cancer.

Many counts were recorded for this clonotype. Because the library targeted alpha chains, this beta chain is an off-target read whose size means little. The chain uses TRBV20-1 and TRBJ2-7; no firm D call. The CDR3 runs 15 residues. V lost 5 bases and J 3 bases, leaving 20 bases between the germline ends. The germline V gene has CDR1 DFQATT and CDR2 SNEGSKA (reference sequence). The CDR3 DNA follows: TGCAGTGCTCGCTCGCCCGGCTCTCTTCACTACGAGCAGTACTTC. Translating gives CSARSPGSLHYEQYF.

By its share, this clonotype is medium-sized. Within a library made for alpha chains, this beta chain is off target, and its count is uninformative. The CDR3 reads CSVNYATVNTEAFF. The DNA of the CDR3 is TGCAGCGTTAACTACGCCACAGTGAACACTGAAGCTTTCTTT. V usage is TRBV29-1 and J usage is TRBJ1-1; D not certain. The ends were cut back, 5 bases at V and 0 bases at J, with 13 bases in the middle. CDR3 size: 14 residues. Germline V CDR1 and CDR2: SQVTM, ANQGSEA.

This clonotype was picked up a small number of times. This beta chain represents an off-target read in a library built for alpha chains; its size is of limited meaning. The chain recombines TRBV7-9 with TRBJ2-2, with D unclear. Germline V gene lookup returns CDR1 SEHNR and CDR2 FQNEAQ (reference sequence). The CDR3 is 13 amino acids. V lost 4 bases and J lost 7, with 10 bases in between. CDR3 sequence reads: CASSSTGVGELFF. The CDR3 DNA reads TGTGCCAGCAGCTCGACGGGTGTCGGGGAGCTGTTTTTT. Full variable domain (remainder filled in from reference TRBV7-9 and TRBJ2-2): DTGVSQNPRHKITKRGQNVTFRCDPISEHNRLYWYRQTLGQGPEFLTYFQNEAQLEKSRLLSDRFSAERPKGSFSTLEIQRTEQGDSAMYLCASSSTGVGELFFGEGSRLTVL.

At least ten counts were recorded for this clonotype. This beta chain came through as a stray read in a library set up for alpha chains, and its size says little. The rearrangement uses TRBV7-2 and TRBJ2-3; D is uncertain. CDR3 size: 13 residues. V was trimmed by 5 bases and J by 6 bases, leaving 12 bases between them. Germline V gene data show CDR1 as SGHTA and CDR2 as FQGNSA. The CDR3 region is CASSPRSSDTQYF. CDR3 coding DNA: TGTGCCAGCAGCCCCAGGAGTTCGGATACGCAGTATTTT.

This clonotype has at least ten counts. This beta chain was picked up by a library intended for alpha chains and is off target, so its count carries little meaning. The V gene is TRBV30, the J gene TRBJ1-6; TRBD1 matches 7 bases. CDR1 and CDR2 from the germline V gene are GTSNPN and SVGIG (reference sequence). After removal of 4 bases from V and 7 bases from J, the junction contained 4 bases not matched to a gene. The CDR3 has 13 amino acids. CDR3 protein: CAWTGTVNSPLHF. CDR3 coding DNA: TGTGCCTGGACGGGGACAGTAAATTCACCCCTCCACTTT.

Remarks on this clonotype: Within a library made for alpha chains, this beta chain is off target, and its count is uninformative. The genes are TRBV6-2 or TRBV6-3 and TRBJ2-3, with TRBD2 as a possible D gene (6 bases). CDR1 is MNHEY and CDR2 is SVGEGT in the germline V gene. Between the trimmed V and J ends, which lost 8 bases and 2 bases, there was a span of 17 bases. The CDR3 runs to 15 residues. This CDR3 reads CASSRPGVSTDTQYF. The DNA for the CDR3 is TGTGCCAGCTCGCGCCCGGGGGTCTCCACAGATACGCAGTATTTT.

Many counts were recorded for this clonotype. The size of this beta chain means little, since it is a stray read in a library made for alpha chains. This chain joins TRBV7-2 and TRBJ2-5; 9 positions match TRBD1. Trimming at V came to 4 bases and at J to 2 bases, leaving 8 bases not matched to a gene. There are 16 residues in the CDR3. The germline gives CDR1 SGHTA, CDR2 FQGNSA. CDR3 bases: TGTGCCAGCAGCTACGCCGGGACAGGGAATCAAGAGACCCAGTACTTC. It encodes CASSYAGTGNQETQYF. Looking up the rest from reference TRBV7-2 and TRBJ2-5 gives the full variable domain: GAGVSQSPSNKVTEKGKDVELRCDPISGHTALYWYRQSLGQGLEFLIYFQGNSAPDKSGLPSDRFSAERTGGSVSTLTIQRTQQEDSAVYLCASSYAGTGNQETQYFGPGTRLLVL.

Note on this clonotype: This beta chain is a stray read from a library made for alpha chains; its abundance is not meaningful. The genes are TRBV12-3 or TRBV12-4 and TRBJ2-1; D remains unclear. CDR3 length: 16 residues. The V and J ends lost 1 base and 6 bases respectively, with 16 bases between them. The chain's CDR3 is CASSLGKPLGVNEQFF. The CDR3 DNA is TGTGCCAGCAGTTTAGGGAAACCCCTTGGGGTCAATGAGCAGTTCTTC.

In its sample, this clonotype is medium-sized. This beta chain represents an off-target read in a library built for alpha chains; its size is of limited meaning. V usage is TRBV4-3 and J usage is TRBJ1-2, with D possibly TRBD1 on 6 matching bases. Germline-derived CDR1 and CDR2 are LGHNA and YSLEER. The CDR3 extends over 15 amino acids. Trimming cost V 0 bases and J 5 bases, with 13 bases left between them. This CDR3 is CASSQELQGMYGYTF. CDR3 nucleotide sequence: TGCGCCAGCAGCCAAGAGTTGCAGGGGATGTATGGCTACACCTTC.

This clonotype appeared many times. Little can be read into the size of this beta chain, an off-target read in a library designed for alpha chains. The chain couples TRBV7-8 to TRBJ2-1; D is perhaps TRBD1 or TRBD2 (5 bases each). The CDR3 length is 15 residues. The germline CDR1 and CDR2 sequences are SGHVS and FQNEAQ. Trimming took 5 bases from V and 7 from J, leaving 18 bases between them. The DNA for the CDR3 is TGTGCCAGCAGCCCCGCCGGGGCGCGAAATAATGAGCAGTTCTTC. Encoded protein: CASSPAGARNNEQFF.

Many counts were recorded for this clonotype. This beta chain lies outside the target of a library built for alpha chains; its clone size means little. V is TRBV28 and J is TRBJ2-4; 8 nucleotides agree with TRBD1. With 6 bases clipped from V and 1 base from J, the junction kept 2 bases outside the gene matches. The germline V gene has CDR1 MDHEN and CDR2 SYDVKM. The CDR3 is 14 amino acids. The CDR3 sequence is CASSRTGAKNIQYF. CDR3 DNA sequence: TGTGCCAGCAGCCGGACAGGGGCCAAAAACATTCAGTACTTC.

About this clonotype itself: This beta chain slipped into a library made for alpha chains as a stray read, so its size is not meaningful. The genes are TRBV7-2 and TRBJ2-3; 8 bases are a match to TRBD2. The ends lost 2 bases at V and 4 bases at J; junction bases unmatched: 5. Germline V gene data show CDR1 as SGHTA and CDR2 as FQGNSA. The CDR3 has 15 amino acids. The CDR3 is CASSLYASGSDTQYF. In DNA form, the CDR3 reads TGTGCCAGCAGCTTATACGCTAGCGGGTCAGATACGCAGTATTTT.

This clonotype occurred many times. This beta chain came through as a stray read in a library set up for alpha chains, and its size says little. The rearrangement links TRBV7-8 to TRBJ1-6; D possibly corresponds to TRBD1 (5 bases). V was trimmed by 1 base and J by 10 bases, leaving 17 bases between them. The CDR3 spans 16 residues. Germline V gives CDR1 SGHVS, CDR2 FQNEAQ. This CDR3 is CASSLVGPADGSPLHF. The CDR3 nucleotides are TGTGCCAGCAGCTTAGTGGGACCAGCGGATGGGTCACCCCTCCACTTT.

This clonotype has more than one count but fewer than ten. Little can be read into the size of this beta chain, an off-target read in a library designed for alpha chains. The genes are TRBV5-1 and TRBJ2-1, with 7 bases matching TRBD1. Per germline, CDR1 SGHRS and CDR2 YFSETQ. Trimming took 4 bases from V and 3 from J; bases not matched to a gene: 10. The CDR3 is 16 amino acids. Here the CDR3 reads CASSQQGQQLYNEQFF. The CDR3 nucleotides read TGCGCCAGCAGCCAACAGGGACAGCAGCTCTACAATGAGCAGTTCTTC.

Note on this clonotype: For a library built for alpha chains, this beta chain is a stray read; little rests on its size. CDR3 protein: CASSLPGIRTSSYNEQFF. In nucleotides, the CDR3 is TGTGCCAGCAGCTTACCCGGAATCAGGACGAGCTCCTACAATGAGCAGTTCTTC. V is TRBV7-2 and J is TRBJ2-1; D is ambiguous. Deletions cut 2 bases from V and 0 bases from J, with 17 bases between. CDR3 length: 18 amino acids. Germline V CDR1 and CDR2: SGHTA, FQGNSA.

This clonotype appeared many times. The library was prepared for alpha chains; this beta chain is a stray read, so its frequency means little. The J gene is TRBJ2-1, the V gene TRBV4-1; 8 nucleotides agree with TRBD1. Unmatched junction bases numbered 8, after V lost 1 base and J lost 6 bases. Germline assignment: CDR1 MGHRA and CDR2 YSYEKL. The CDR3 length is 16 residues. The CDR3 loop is CASSQGTGGLANEQFF. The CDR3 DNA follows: TGCGCCAGCAGCCAAGGAACAGGGGGTTTAGCCAATGAGCAGTTCTTC.